This T cell receptor (beta chain) was documented in a study of cytomegalovirus exposure and HLA in healthy donors. Primers: 60 Vbeta forward and 13 Jbeta reverse. Assay: immunoSEQ multiplex PCR; the TCRdb copy retains only in-frame clones and omits some. The profile covers a few hundred thousand clones, with roughly 84% appearing a single time and 1.3% to 1.5% taken by the ten largest. The V gene's germline CDR1 is LGHNA and CDR2 YNFKEQ. The CDR3 has 17 amino acids. V is TRBV4-2 and J is TRBJ2-5, with 7 bases aligning to TRBD1. The end of the DNA fits TRBJ2-7 better, so the J call may be wrong. The sequence was collected from a girl under 18 in good health and CMV-seronegative. Material for sequencing was PBMCs. The CDR3 coding sequence is TGTGCCAGCAGCCAAGATCGAGCGACAGGGAGCGCCTACGAGCAGTACTTC. Translated: CASSQDRATGSAYEQYF.